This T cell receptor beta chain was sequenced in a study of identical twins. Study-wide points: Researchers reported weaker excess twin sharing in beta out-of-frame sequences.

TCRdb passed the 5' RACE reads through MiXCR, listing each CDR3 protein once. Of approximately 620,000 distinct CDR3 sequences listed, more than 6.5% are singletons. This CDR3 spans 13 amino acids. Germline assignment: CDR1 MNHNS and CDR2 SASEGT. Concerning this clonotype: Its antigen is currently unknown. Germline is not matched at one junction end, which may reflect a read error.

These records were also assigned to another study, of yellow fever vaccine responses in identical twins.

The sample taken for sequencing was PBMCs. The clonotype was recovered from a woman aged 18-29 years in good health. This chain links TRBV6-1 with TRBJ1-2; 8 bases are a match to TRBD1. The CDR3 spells CATSDRGKDGYTF. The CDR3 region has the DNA TGTGCCACCAGTGACAGGGGTAAAGACGGCTACACCTTC.